A selection of T cell receptor beta chains follows, all from one sample in a study of cytomegalovirus exposure and HLA in healthy donors. Assay: immunoSEQ multiplex PCR; the TCRdb copy retains only in-frame clones and omits some. This sample has 150,000 or so clones, with 70% to 80% found just once. Sequenced: PBMCs. These receptors were collected from a female donor in good health and CMV-seronegative. Both conserved end residues are part of each CDR3. The D gene is left open where the match is weak. Not all rows give a size; the values are once, few, many and, for expanded clones, a class.

D	V	J	size	DNA	CDR3
TRBD2	TRBV6-1	TRBJ2-1	NA	TGTGCCAGCAGTGAAGACGCTAGCGGGATGCGGGAGCAGTTCTTC	CASSEDASGMREQFF
NA	TRBV19	TRBJ2-2	NA	TGTGCCAGTGAATGGGGGGGGCGCACCGGGGAGCTGTTTTTT	CASEWGGRTGELFF
TRBD2	TRBV5-6	TRBJ2-5	NA	TGTGCCAGCAGCTTTTGGAGCGGGGAAAGGAACCAGTACTTC	CASSFWSGERNQYF
TRBD1	TRBV7-6	TRBJ2-2	NA	TGTGCCAGCAGCTCTCCTCCTACTGGGACAGGGGGCGGTACTGGGGAGCTGTTTTTT	CASSSPPTGTGGGTGELFF
TRBD1	TRBV10-1	TRBJ2-7	NA	TGCGCCAGCAGGGATAACAGGGGGCGATACGAGCAGTACTTC	CASRDNRGRYEQYF
TRBD2	TRBV9	TRBJ2-1	NA	TGTGCCAGCAGCGTAGCTTCAGGGACTAGCGGGGGGCGCCTCTACAATGAGCAGTTCTTC	CASSVASGTSGGRLYNEQFF
TRBD1	TRBV27	TRBJ2-6	NA	TGTGCCAGCAGCCGGAGACGGGACAGGGGGCTTGGGGCCAACGTCCTGACTTTC	CASSRRRDRGLGANVLTF
NA	TRBV18	TRBJ2-7	few	TGTGCCAGCTCACCAAGGAGAAATACAGGGACGGACGAGCAGTACTTC	CASSPRRNTGTDEQYF
TRBD1	TRBV7-9	TRBJ2-7	NA	TGTGCCAGCAGCCTGACAGGGGCTACTTCCGAGCAGTACTTC	CASSLTGATSEQYF
NA	TRBV10-3	TRBJ1-1	NA	TGTGCCTGCGGCCGGAACACTGAAGCTTTCTTT	CACGRNTEAFF
TRBD2	TRBV28	TRBJ2-1	NA	TGTGCCAGCAGTCCGGGACTAGCGGGGTACAATGAGCAGTTCTTC	CASSPGLAGYNEQFF
NA	TRBV19	TRBJ1-5	few	TGTGCCAGTACATCAGGGAGGTATCAGCCCCAGCATTTT	CASTSGRYQPQHF
TRBD2	TRBV27	TRBJ2-4	NA	TGTGCCAGCAGTTTAGGTGGACCGGGACTAGCGGGAGCCGGCAAGAACATTCAGTACTTC	CASSLGGPGLAGAGKNIQYF
NA	TRBV7-6	TRBJ2-7	NA	TGTGCCAGCAGCTTAGGCCTAGAAGGCTACGAGCAGTACTTC	CASSLGLEGYEQYF
TRBD2	TRBV7-2	TRBJ2-3	NA	TGTGCCAGCAGCTTAGAGGGCGGGAGGATCGGCACAGATACGCAGTATTTT	CASSLEGGRIGTDTQYF
NA	TRBV9	TRBJ2-3	NA	TGTGCCAGCAGCAAGGGGGGGGCAGGCAGGGCAGATACGCAGTATTTT	CASSKGGAGRADTQYF